This TCR beta chain was recorded in a study of T cell changes during pregnancy in multiple sclerosis. Germline V gives CDR1 LGHNA, CDR2 YNFKEQ. The CDR3 is 17 amino acids. V dropped 1 base and J dropped 0 bases, with 15 bases sitting between them. TCRdb's table, derived via immunoSEQ multiplex PCR, lists solely in-frame clones and lacks some. The table includes 56,000 or so clones, about nine tenths detected once. J is TRBJ1-1 and V is TRBV4-2; D might be TRBD1 (5 bases). This specimen was CD4+ T cells from peripheral blood mononuclear cells, taken in the third trimester of pregnancy. The clonotype was recovered from a female donor with multiple sclerosis, enrolled in a pregnancy study. CDR3 in DNA: TGTGCCAGCAGCCAAGGGCAGGGTTGGGTTTTGAACACTGAAGCTTTCTTT. Residues: CASSQGQGWVLNTEAFF.